The 28 T cell receptor beta chains reported below all come from one sample, sequenced in a study. TCRdb re-called the reads with MiXCR, one entry per CDR3 protein. Counted here are around 5,300 distinct CDR3 sequences, around 9.1% occurring once; the ten biggest clones make up 5.4%. Sequencing used CD4+ T cells from synovial fluid. These receptors were taken from a human donor with rheumatoid arthritis.

This clonotype qualifies as medium-sized. The chain employs TRBV18 and TRBJ2-5, with TRBD1 as a possible D gene (6 bases). Germline CDR1 KGHSH, CDR2 LQKENI. The V and J ends lost 2 bases and 5 bases respectively, with 9 bases between them. This CDR3 is 13 amino acids long. DNA of the CDR3: TGTGCCAGCTCACCAGGACAGTCCGAGACCCAGTACTTC. This translates into CASSPGQSETQYF.

This clonotype was counted many times. The CDR3 bases are TGTGCCAGCAGTTACGACAGGGCTGGTTCACCCCTCCACTTT. This translates into CASSYDRAGSPLHF. The genes are TRBV6-5 and TRBJ1-6, with TRBD1 matching 7 bases. Germline V lookup: CDR1 MNHEY, CDR2 SVGAGI. V trimming: 2 bases; J trimming: 9 bases; junction bases outside the gene matches: 4. CDR3 length equals 14 residues.

This clonotype was detected many times. The rearrangement links TRBV24-1 to TRBJ2-1; TRBD1 matches 8 bases. The CDR3 loop spans 16 amino acids. V was clipped by 3 bases and J by 3 bases; unmatched bases: 6. Germline V gene sequence: CDR1 KGHDR, CDR2 SFDVKD. The CDR3 sequence: CATSDTDRGRYNEQFF. CDR3 DNA: TGTGCCACCAGTGATACAGACAGGGGTCGCTACAATGAGCAGTTCTTC.

This clonotype was counted at least ten times. J is TRBJ1-5 and V is TRBV27; TRBD1 is a possible D gene (5 bases). The CDR3 consists of 14 residues. V lost 3 bases and J 5 bases, leaving 11 bases between the germline ends. In germline, CDR1 is MNHEY, CDR2 SMNVEV (reference sequence). In DNA, the CDR3 is TGTGCCAGCAGTTTCCAGGGCACTGATCAGCCCCAGCATTTT. Protein sequence: CASSFQGTDQPQHF.

By share, this clonotype ranks as medium-sized (0.01 to 0.1%). V is TRBV3-1 and J is TRBJ2-4; perhaps TRBD1 as D (6 bases). Trimming took 3 bases from V and 7 from J, leaving 13 bases between them. Germline V gene lookup returns CDR1 LGHDT and CDR2 YNNKEL (reference sequence). The CDR3 is 14 amino acids. CDR3 sequence (DNA): TGTGCCAGCAGCCACGAGGGGGAAGTCAACATTCAGTACTTC. Encoded protein: CASSHEGEVNIQYF.

The chain has TRBV18 and TRBJ2-1; D not certain. Germline assignment: CDR1 KGHSH and CDR2 LQKENI. V lost 3 bases to trimming and J lost 3 bases, with 9 bases between them. The CDR3 is 14 residues long. This chain's CDR3 is CASSPALDYNEQFF. Here the CDR3 DNA reads TGTGCCAGCTCACCTGCCCTTGACTACAATGAGCAGTTCTTC.

In its sample, this clonotype is medium-sized. The chain has TRBV6-5 and TRBJ2-2, with 10 bases that match TRBD2. There are 18 residues in the CDR3. The J segment lost 5 bases and the V segment lost 2 bases, leaving 11 bases of the junction unmatched. In germline, CDR1 is MNHEY, CDR2 SVGAGI. The CDR3 here is CASSYQALAGDGTGELFF. CDR3 DNA sequence: TGTGCCAGCAGTTACCAAGCCCTAGCGGGAGATGGGACCGGGGAGCTGTTTTTT.

Sample share makes this clonotype medium-sized. The chain employs TRBV7-4 and TRBJ2-7; 10 bases match TRBD2. Trimming at V came to 4 bases and at J to 3 bases, leaving 27 bases not matched to a gene. The germline V gene encodes CDR1 SGHVT and CDR2 SQSDAQ. CDR3 size: 22 residues. CDR3 sequence reads: CASSYLIGTSVSEFKANYEQYF. The CDR3 DNA sequence: TGTGCCAGCAGCTACTTGATAGGGACTAGCGTTTCGGAATTCAAGGCGAACTACGAGCAGTACTTC.

This clonotype was detected ten times or more. The chain is built from TRBV5-1 and TRBJ2-1, with TRBD2 matching 14 bases. Per germline, CDR1 SGHRS and CDR2 YFSETQ. The CDR3 loop spans 15 amino acids. J lost 7 bases, V lost 4 bases, and 4 bases had no gene match. CDR3 loop: CASSLGLAGGNEQFF. The CDR3 DNA is TGCGCCAGCAGCCTAGGACTAGCGGGAGGAAATGAGCAGTTCTTC.

This clonotype was observed a few times. V usage is TRBV10-3 and J usage is TRBJ2-2; D perhaps matches TRBD1 (5 bases). The germline CDR1 and CDR2 sequences are ENHRY and SYGVKD. The CDR3 length is 13 residues. Trimming cost V 10 bases and J 3 bases, with 12 bases left between them. The CDR3 bases are TGTGCCAGTCAGGGAATCGACACCGGGGAGCTGTTTTTT. Its protein product is CASQGIDTGELFF.

This clonotype appeared once. The chain is built from TRBV18 and TRBJ2-7, with 8 bases aligning to TRBD1. CDR3 length: 15 residues. The V gene end was trimmed by 6 bases and the J gene end by 6 bases; junction bases not matched to a gene: 13. Germline assignment: CDR1 KGHSH and CDR2 LQKENI. The CDR3 nucleotides read TGTGCCAGCTCGCGAACGGGACAGGAATCTCTCGAGCAGTACTTC. Its protein is CASSRTGQESLEQYF.

This clonotype was seen repeatedly, ten times or more. The chain carries TRBV7-2 and TRBJ1-5, with 7 bases aligning to TRBD1. Germline V gives CDR1 SGHTA, CDR2 FQGNSA. This CDR3 contains 15 residues. The junction had 3 bases not matched to a gene; V was cut back by 1 base and J by 3 bases. The CDR3 bases are TGTGCCAGCAGCTTAGTGGGGACAGCCAATCAGCCCCAGCATTTT. It yields the protein CASSLVGTANQPQHF.

The V and J genes are TRBV28 and TRBJ2-7; TRBD2 might be the D (7 bases). Germline CDR1 reads MDHEN; CDR2 reads SYDVKM. Trimming removed 6 bases from V and 0 bases from J, with 15 bases in between. This CDR3 has 15 amino acids. The CDR3 sequence: CASRLWGGGSYEQYF. The CDR3 DNA follows: TGTGCCAGCAGGCTCTGGGGAGGGGGCTCCTACGAGCAGTACTTC.

This clonotype has ten or more counts. The V gene is TRBV5-1, the J gene TRBJ2-2; D call uncertain. Germline loops: CDR1 SGHRS, CDR2 YFSETQ. Trimming removed 3 bases from V and 5 bases from J, with 14 bases in between. This CDR3 has 15 amino acids. The CDR3 is CASSSSGSGTGELFF. The CDR3 DNA reads as TGCGCCAGCAGCTCTTCAGGAAGTGGTACCGGGGAGCTGTTTTTT.

This clonotype is judged medium-sized. CDR3 protein: CASSTVGGAGGEKLFF. As DNA, the CDR3 is TGTGCCAGTAGTACCGTCGGGGGGGCAGGCGGTGAAAAACTGTTTTTT. The chain has TRBV19 and TRBJ1-4, with D possibly matching TRBD1 (6 bases). The CDR3 has 16 residues. V gave up 4 bases and J gave up 7 bases, with 19 bases separating them. Germline V gene data show CDR1 as LNHDA and CDR2 as SQIVND (reference sequence). The full variable domain, rest sourced from reference TRBV19 and TRBJ1-4, is DGGITQSPKYLFRKEGQNVTLSCEQNLNHDAMYWYRQDPGQGLRLIYYSQIVNDFQKGDIAEGYSVSREKKESFPLTVTSAQKNPTAFYLCASSTVGGAGGEKLFFGSGTQLSVL.

This clonotype was picked up many times. The chain recombines TRBV12-3 or TRBV12-4 with TRBJ1-1, with a weak D call TRBD1 (6 bases). The V end lost 3 bases, the J end lost 5 bases, and 10 bases lay between the germline ends. The CDR3 covers 13 residues. This chain's CDR3 is CASSFITGTEAFF. The CDR3 DNA reads as TGTGCCAGCAGTTTCATTACAGGGACTGAAGCTTTCTTT.

V gene TRBV14 combines with J gene TRBJ2-1; unclear D gene. This CDR3 spans 13 amino acids. With 4 bases removed from V and 7 bases from J, the gap between germline ends came to 11 bases. Germline V gives CDR1 SGHDN, CDR2 FVKESK. The CDR3 bases are TGTGCCAGCAGCCCCATGGACGTAAATGAGCAGTTCTTC. Its protein is CASSPMDVNEQFF.

This clonotype occurred a few times. The V call is TRBV19, the J call TRBJ2-2, with 9 bases matching TRBD1. The CDR3 consists of 16 residues. Germline V lookup: CDR1 LNHDA, CDR2 SQIVND (reference sequence). Unmatched junction bases numbered 9, after V lost 10 bases and J lost 0 bases. In DNA, the CDR3 is TGTGCCACCTCCCCCGGGACAGGGACGAACACCGGGGAGCTGTTTTTT. This encodes CATSPGTGTNTGELFF.

A few counts support this clonotype. CDR3 coding DNA: TGTGCCAGCAGCTCCTCCGGGACTCTACGAACAGATACGCAGTATTTT. Translated, it gives CASSSSGTLRTDTQYF. The V and J genes are TRBV9 and TRBJ2-3; D perhaps matches TRBD2 (6 bases). The germline V and J ends were trimmed by 4 bases and 3 bases, with 18 bases remaining between them. This CDR3 region has 16 residues. Looked up from germline, CDR1 is SGDLS and CDR2 is YYNGEE.

Judged by abundance, this clonotype is medium-sized. This chain connects TRBV7-2 to TRBJ2-2; D not certain. This CDR3 is built from 13 residues. Germline lookup yields CDR1 SGHTA and CDR2 FQGNSA. Trimming pared 5 bases from V and 5 bases from J, leaving 9 bases between. Here the CDR3 reads CASSPGETGELFF. The CDR3 region has the DNA TGTGCCAGCAGCCCCGGAGAAACCGGGGAGCTGTTTTTT.

Many counts were recorded for this clonotype. The chain has TRBV28 and TRBJ1-1, with a possible D match to TRBD1 (5 bases). V was shortened by 3 bases and J by 0 bases, with 17 bases between the two germline ends. The CDR3 has 17 residues. Germline CDR1 is MDHEN and CDR2 is SYDVKM. This CDR3 reads CASSFLDRADMNTEAFF. CDR3 nucleotide sequence: TGTGCCAGCAGTTTCCTCGACAGAGCCGACATGAACACTGAAGCTTTCTTT.

In its sample, this clonotype is medium-sized. This sequence joins TRBV19 and TRBJ2-1; 7 bases align to TRBD1. The CDR3 length is 16 residues. Germline values: CDR1 LNHDA, CDR2 SQIVND (reference sequence). V gave up 2 bases and J gave up 3 bases; unmatched junction bases: 7. DNA of the CDR3: TGTGCCAGTAGTATATTATCTGGGACAGTCTACAATGAGCAGTTCTTC. Protein product: CASSILSGTVYNEQFF.

This clonotype was counted many times. The rearrangement links TRBV7-3 to TRBJ2-1; 7 bases agree with TRBD2. The CDR3 contains 14 residues. V dropped 0 bases and J dropped 8; count of bases not matched to a gene: 4. CDR1 is SGHTA, CDR2 FQGTGA, per germline. CDR3 DNA: TGTGCCAGCAGCTTAACGGGAGGGCCCGATGAGCAGTTCTTC. The encoded protein is CASSLTGGPDEQFF.

This clonotype was counted many times. The gene calls are TRBV6-4 and TRBJ2-1; 7 bases line up with TRBD2. J lost 10 bases, V lost 8 bases, and 11 bases had no gene match. Germline CDR1 reads MRHNA; CDR2 reads SNTAGT. This CDR3 spans 13 amino acids. CDR3 region: CASSGTTLGEQFF. The CDR3 DNA follows: TGTGCCAGCTCCGGGACTACCCTAGGGGAGCAGTTCTTC.

This clonotype was seen repeatedly, ten times or more. The rearrangement joins TRBV18 to TRBJ2-1; 11 nucleotides match TRBD2. Germline V gene sequence: CDR1 KGHSH, CDR2 LQKENI. Trimming at V came to 3 bases and at J to 6 bases, leaving 7 bases not matched to a gene. This CDR3 comprises 16 residues. The CDR3 sequence: CASSPLSGRAGNEQFF. The CDR3, as DNA: TGTGCCAGCTCACCCCTTAGCGGGAGGGCGGGCAATGAGCAGTTCTTC. The full variable domain, completed using reference TRBV18 and TRBJ2-1, is NAGVMQNPRHLVRRRGQEARLRCSPMKGHSHVYWYRQLPEEGLKFMVYLQKENIIDESGMPKERFSAEFPKEGPSILRIQQVVRGDSAAYFCASSPLSGRAGNEQFFGPGTRLTVL.

This clonotype is judged medium-sized (0.01 to 0.1%). V usage is TRBV7-2 and J usage is TRBJ2-1; D is perhaps TRBD2 (6 bases). This CDR3 has 13 amino acids. The germline CDR1 and CDR2 sequences are SGHTA and FQGNSA. V was trimmed by 1 base and J by 15 bases, leaving 16 bases between them. In DNA, the CDR3 is TGTGCCAGCAGCTTAGTTGGAATAGCGGTCCTGTTCTTC. Amino acid sequence: CASSLVGIAVLFF.

In this sample, this clonotype turned up many times. This chain joins TRBV5-6 and TRBJ1-1; D possibly corresponds to TRBD1 (6 bases). Looked up from germline, CDR1 is SGHDT and CDR2 is YYEEEE. V dropped 0 bases and J dropped 0 bases, with 12 bases sitting between them. The CDR3 is 16 residues long. This CDR3 reads CASSLGGRNMNTEAFF. The CDR3 region has the DNA TGTGCCAGCAGCTTGGGGGGGCGGAATATGAACACTGAAGCTTTCTTT. The variable domain in full, with the rest retrieved from reference TRBV5-6 and TRBJ1-1, is DAGVTQSPTHLIKTRGQQVTLRCSPKSGHDTVSWYQQALGQGPQFIFQYYEEEERQRGNFPDRFSGHQFPNYSSELNVNALLLGDSALYLCASSLGGRNMNTEAFFGQGTRLTVV.

This clonotype was picked up many times. CDR3 region: CASSPPGVQGNEQFF. CDR3 coding DNA: TGCGCCAGCAGTCCCCCCGGGGTACAGGGGAATGAGCAGTTCTTC. The chain is built from TRBV10-1 and TRBJ2-1; 7 nucleotides line up with TRBD1. The germline V gene encodes CDR1 WNHNN and CDR2 SYGVQD (reference sequence). J lost 7 bases, V lost 5 bases, and 11 bases had no gene match. The CDR3 covers 15 residues.